The 24 T cell receptor beta chains given below trace back to one sample, sequenced in a study of blood T cell repertoires in COVID-19. Sequencing was performed with immunoSEQ multiplex PCR; in TCRdb, only in-frame clones are kept and a portion is missing. Found here are tens of thousands of clones, roughly 89% of them singletons; the top ten hold over 10%. The source material was peripheral blood. These receptors all stem from an elderly man with acute or convalescent COVID-19.

As to this clone: Germline and junction disagree at one end, which may indicate a read error. The same CDR3 also results from other DNA sequences found in this sample. CDR3 in DNA: TGTGCCAGCGGAGCGGACAGGGGCTGGGATGAAAAACTGTTTTTC. Translating gives CASGADRGWDEKLFF. The gene calls are TRBV2 and TRBJ1-4; 9 nucleotides align to TRBD1. Germline lookup yields CDR1 SNHLY and CDR2 FYNNEI. This CDR3 is 15 amino acids long. Filled out from reference TRBV2 and TRBJ1-4, the complete variable domain reads EPEVTQTPSHQVTQMGQEVILRCVPISNHLYFYWYRQILGQKVEFLVSFYNNEISEKSEIFDDQFSVERPDGSNFTLKIRSTKLEDSAMYFCASGADRGWDEKLFFGSGTQLSVL.

In the case of this clone: This CDR3 is also generated by other DNA sequences in the sample. V gene TRBV6-5 combines with J gene TRBJ1-2, with D maybe TRBD1 (6 bases). Trimming pared 6 bases from V and 2 bases from J, leaving 10 bases between. CDR1 is MNHEY and CDR2 is SVGAGI in the germline V gene. This CDR3 has 13 residues. The CDR3: CASSPTGNYGYTF. The CDR3 DNA reads TGTGCCAGCAGCCCGACAGGAAACTATGGCTACACCTTC.

The sample holds a few counts of this clone. CDR3 bases: TGTGCCTGGATATCCGGGACAGGAGACCATACGCAGTATTTT. It translates to CAWISGTGDHTQYF. The chain carries TRBV30 and TRBJ2-3, with TRBD1 identical over 8 bases. The V gene's germline CDR1 is GTSNPN and CDR2 SVGIG (reference sequence). The V and J ends lost 4 bases and 7 bases, in that order; junction bases with no gene match: 10. This CDR3 region has 14 residues.

The chain links TRBV5-1 to TRBJ2-5; 7 nucleotides line up with TRBD1. Unmatched junction bases numbered 5, after V lost 2 bases and J lost 4 bases. This CDR3 has 14 residues. The germline CDR1 and CDR2 sequences are SGHRS and YFSETQ. The CDR3 DNA reads TGCGCCAGCAGCTTTACCCCAGGGGGAGAGACCCAGTACTTC. Translation: CASSFTPGGETQYF.

The chain carries TRBV7-9 and TRBJ1-1; no firm D call. Trimming left V 5 bases short and J 6 bases short, with 13 bases between. This CDR3 is 13 amino acids long. CDR1 and CDR2 (germline): SEHNR, FQNEAQ (reference sequence). CDR3 DNA sequence: TGTGCCAGCAGCCCGAGGAGAGATTCTGAAGCTTTCTTT. Amino acids: CASSPRRDSEAFF.

This chain connects TRBV20-1 to TRBJ2-5; no clear D. Trimming pared 3 bases from V and 1 base from J, leaving 9 bases between. Germline V gene lookup returns CDR1 DFQATT and CDR2 SNEGSKA (reference sequence). The CDR3 has 13 residues. This CDR3 reads CSASYNSQETQYF. In nucleotides, the CDR3 is TGCAGTGCTAGTTATAACAGCCAAGAGACCCAGTACTTC.

The CDR3 sequence is CASNGNSQETQYF. CDR3 sequence (DNA): TGTGCCAGCAACGGGAACAGCCAAGAGACCCAGTACTTC. The chain links TRBV9 to TRBJ2-5, with D possibly matching TRBD2 (5 bases). The CDR3 sequence is 13 residues long. CDR1 and CDR2 (germline): SGDLS, YYNGEE. Trimming shortened V by 6 bases and J by 1 base, and 10 bases separated the two germline ends.

The V and J genes are TRBV30 and TRBJ1-1; TRBD1 might be the D (6 bases). Germline CDR1 is GTSNPN and CDR2 is SVGIG (reference sequence). Between the trimmed V and J ends, which lost 3 bases and 0 bases, there was a span of 14 bases. The CDR3 extends over 15 amino acids. The CDR3 region is CAWSRKTGLNTEAFF. The CDR3 DNA is TGTGCCTGGAGCCGAAAGACAGGATTGAACACTGAAGCTTTCTTT.

The V call is TRBV5-4, the J call TRBJ1-3; D gene ambiguous. The V gene's germline CDR1 is SGHNT and CDR2 YYREEE (reference sequence). The ends were cut back, 0 bases at V and 4 bases at J, with 5 bases in the middle. CDR3 length: 13 residues. CDR3 nucleotides: TGTGCCAGCAGCTTGGACGAGGGAAACACCATATATTTT. Translation: CASSLDEGNTIYF.

The V gene is TRBV6-1, the J gene TRBJ2-1; no clear D. CDR3 length: 14 amino acids. Per germline, CDR1 MNHNS and CDR2 SASEGT. Trimming took off 1 base at V and 4 bases at J, with 8 bases between the two ends. CDR3 DNA sequence: TGTGCCAGCAGTGAAGGCGGCCCGTACAATGAGCAGTTCTTC. It is translated as CASSEGGPYNEQFF.

The chain combines TRBV30 with TRBJ1-4, with 9 bases lining up with TRBD1. V lost 3 bases and J lost 6; bases outside the gene matches: 5. This CDR3 spans 14 amino acids. Germline CDR1 is GTSNPN and CDR2 is SVGIG (reference sequence). The CDR3 reads CAWSTGGGDEKLFF. The CDR3 DNA reads as TGTGCCTGGAGCACAGGGGGCGGTGATGAAAAACTGTTTTTT.

This chain links TRBV7-2 with TRBJ1-6; D perhaps matches TRBD1 (6 bases). The length of the CDR3 is 15 residues. The V gene's germline CDR1 is SGHTA and CDR2 FQGNSA. V was shortened by 4 bases and J by 14 bases, with 21 bases between the two germline ends. CDR3 residues: CASSSGPTGPGALHF. The CDR3 DNA sequence: TGTGCCAGCAGCTCGGGACCCACAGGGCCCGGGGCCCTCCACTTT.

The rearrangement uses TRBV30 and TRBJ2-2; D perhaps matches TRBD2 (5 bases). The ends were cut back, 2 bases at V and 7 bases at J, with 11 bases in the middle. The germline V gene encodes CDR1 GTSNPN and CDR2 SVGIG (reference sequence). This CDR3 has 13 residues. CDR3 protein: CAWSSIGGGELFF. CDR3 in DNA: TGTGCCTGGAGTTCGATAGGAGGCGGGGAGCTGTTTTTT.

The chain combines TRBV2 with TRBJ2-7, with 8 bases aligning to TRBD1. The CDR3 covers 15 residues. The V segment lost 7 bases and the J segment 1 base; nucleotides outside the gene matches: 9. CDR1 and CDR2 from the germline V gene are SNHLY and FYNNEI. The CDR3 region has the DNA TGTGCCAGCAACCAAGACAGGGGAACATCCTACGAGCAGTACTTC. As protein: CASNQDRGTSYEQYF.

This clone was recorded once. The V and J genes are TRBV29-1 and TRBJ2-1, with 7 bases fitting TRBD1. J gave up 10 bases and V 0 bases, and 9 bases lay outside the gene matches. This CDR3 comprises 14 residues. Germline-derived CDR1 and CDR2 are SQVTM and ANQGSEA. The CDR3 loop is CSVEEGGRVWEQFF. The CDR3 DNA reads as TGCAGCGTTGAAGAAGGGGGCAGGGTTTGGGAGCAGTTCTTC.

The chain employs TRBV28 and TRBJ2-4; TRBD1 matches at 7 bases. The CDR3 consists of 16 residues. The V gene's germline CDR1 is MDHEN and CDR2 SYDVKM. V lost 5 bases, J lost 1 base, and 8 bases stayed unmatched. DNA for the CDR3: TGTGCCAGCAGTCCATACAGGGGAGAGGCCAAAAACATTCAGTACTTC. As protein: CASSPYRGEAKNIQYF.

The chain combines TRBV19 with TRBJ1-4; TRBD1 matches at 9 bases. With V trimmed by 1 base and J by 8 bases, 5 bases remained unmatched. Germline V lookup: CDR1 LNHDA, CDR2 SQIVND (reference sequence). This CDR3 is 15 amino acids long. CDR3 sequence reads: CASSIGDREAEKLFF. In DNA, the CDR3 is TGTGCCAGTAGTATAGGGGACAGGGAAGCGGAAAAACTGTTTTTT.

The gene calls are TRBV20-1 and TRBJ1-5, with a weak D call TRBD1 (5 bases). CDR1 is DFQATT and CDR2 is SNEGSKA in the germline V gene (reference sequence). The CDR3 extends over 13 amino acids. The V and J ends lost 3 bases and 4 bases respectively, with 10 bases between them. In DNA, the CDR3 is TGCAGTGCTAGTTGGGGCTATAATCAGCCCCAGCATTTT. Residues: CSASWGYNQPQHF.

V and J are TRBV15 and TRBJ2-5; D is undetermined. CDR3 length equals 15 residues. Germline CDR1 and CDR2: LNHNV and YYDKDF (reference sequence). Trimming removed 0 bases at V and 9 bases at J, with 17 bases between. The CDR3 DNA reads as TGTGCCACCAGCAGAGATCGCGGCGAATCGCGGCCCCAGTACTTC. Amino acids: CATSRDRGESRPQYF. The whole variable domain, remainder taken from reference TRBV15 and TRBJ2-5, is DAMVIQNPRYQVTQFGKPVTLSCSQTLNHNVMYWYQQKSSQAPKLLFHYYDKDFNNEADTPDNFQSRRPNTSFCFLDIRSPGLGDTAMYLCATSRDRGESRPQYFGPGTRLLVL.

This chain connects TRBV6-2 or TRBV6-3 to TRBJ2-7; D is possibly TRBD2 (6 bases). The V and J ends lost 4 bases and 6 bases respectively, with 16 bases between them. Germline-derived CDR1 and CDR2 are MNHEY and SVGEGT. This CDR3 contains 14 residues. DNA of the CDR3: TGTGCCAGCAGTTTACCCTACGGGGGTTTCGAGCAGTACTTC. This encodes CASSLPYGGFEQYF.

The chain employs TRBV11-3 and TRBJ2-5; 8 positions match TRBD1. Germline-derived CDR1 and CDR2 are SGHNT and YENEEA. The CDR3 runs to 16 residues. V was clipped by 3 bases and J by 0 bases; unmatched bases: 6. Written as DNA, the CDR3 is TGTGCCAGCAGCTTGGGGGACAGGCGTTACCAAGAGACCCAGTACTTC. This translates into CASSLGDRRYQETQYF.

This chain links TRBV2 with TRBJ2-1; D is unresolved. Germline CDR1 reads SNHLY; CDR2 reads FYNNEI. Trimming removed 3 bases at V and 1 base at J, with 7 bases between. This CDR3 has 14 residues. CDR3 region: CASSDMRSYNEQFF. DNA for the CDR3: TGTGCCAGCAGTGATATGAGATCCTACAATGAGCAGTTCTTC.

This clone was seen just once. V usage is TRBV18 and J usage is TRBJ2-2; D possibly corresponds to TRBD1 (6 bases). The CDR3 consists of 15 residues. The V gene's germline CDR1 is KGHSH and CDR2 LQKENI. Between the trimmed V and J ends, which lost 3 bases and 5 bases, there was a span of 13 bases. The CDR3 sequence is CASSPWTESTGELFF. The CDR3 bases are TGTGCCAGCTCACCTTGGACAGAGTCAACCGGGGAGCTGTTTTTT.

This chain uses TRBV2 with TRBJ1-1, with 7 positions matching TRBD1. CDR1 SNHLY and CDR2 FYNNEI come from the germline V gene. Trimming at V came to 8 bases and at J to 5 bases, leaving 11 bases not matched to a gene. The CDR3 is 14 amino acids. CDR3 DNA sequence: TGTGCCAGCGCAGTCCAGGGGGGAAGAACTGAAGCTTTCTTT. Amino acid sequence: CASAVQGGRTEAFF.